The 3 T cell receptor beta chains below come from one sample, sequenced in a study of cytomegalovirus exposure and HLA in healthy donors. Amplification used 60 Vbeta primers and 13 Jbeta primers. Sequencing was performed with immunoSEQ multiplex PCR; in TCRdb, only in-frame clones are kept and a portion is missing. The top ten hold approximately 1.4% of the sample, which has 160,000 or so clones, almost 80% seen once. Sequencing input: PBMCs. The receptors shown here come from a man aged 25 to 40 in good health and CMV-seronegative.

The CDR3 sequence is CAWMGLAGPTNTQYF. The CDR3 region has the DNA TGTGCCTGGATGGGGCTAGCGGGACCCACGAATACGCAGTATTTT. V usage is TRBV30 and J usage is TRBJ2-3; 9 bases match TRBD2. Germline V gives CDR1 GTSNPN, CDR2 SVGIG (reference sequence). The CDR3 consists of 15 residues. J gave up 7 bases and V 4 bases, and 12 bases lay outside the gene matches. The full variable domain, rest sourced from reference TRBV30 and TRBJ2-3, is SQTIHQWPATLVQPVGSPLSLECTVEGTSNPNLYWYRQAAGRGLQLLFYSVGIGQISSEVPQNLSASRPQDRQFILSSKKLLLSDSGFYLCAWMGLAGPTNTQYFGPGTRLTVL.

The gene calls are TRBV7-8 and TRBJ1-5; 7 bases are shared with TRBD1. The germline CDR1 and CDR2 sequences are SGHVS and FQNEAQ. V shed 1 base, J shed 2 bases, and the junction held 2 bases outside the gene matches. The CDR3 consists of 15 residues. The CDR3, as DNA: TGTGCCAGCAGCTTAGGAGGACAGGGCAATCAGCCCCAGCATTTT. Protein product: CASSLGGQGNQPQHF. The whole variable domain, remainder taken from reference TRBV7-8 and TRBJ1-5, is GAGVSQSPRYKVAKRGQDVALRCDPISGHVSLFWYQQALGQGPEFLTYFQNEAQLDKSGLPSDRFFAERPEGSVSTLKIQRTQQEDSAVYLCASSLGGQGNQPQHFGDGTRLSIL.

The chain has TRBV27 and TRBJ2-1, with 15 bases lining up with TRBD2. The CDR3 totals 18 residues. J gave up 0 bases and V 2 bases, and 2 bases lay outside the gene matches. Germline V gene data show CDR1 as MNHEY and CDR2 as SMNVEV (reference sequence). The CDR3 DNA reads as TGTGCCAGCAGTTTAGGACTAGCGGGAGGGGGCTCCTACAATGAGCAGTTCTTC. Translated: CASSLGLAGGGSYNEQFF.